This T cell receptor beta chain was identified in a study of cytomegalovirus exposure and HLA in healthy donors. There are 13 residues in the CDR3. In germline, CDR1 is SGHVS, CDR2 FQNEAQ. Trimming pared 1 base from V and 7 bases from J, leaving 10 bases between. A multiplex PCR was run with 60 Vbeta primers and 13 Jbeta primers. TCRdb's table, derived via immunoSEQ multiplex PCR, lists solely in-frame clones and lacks some. The sample contains under 150,000 clones, around 72% of which appear only once. The receptor was isolated from a human donor in good health. The specimen sequenced was PBMCs. This chain uses TRBV7-8 with TRBJ1-2, with TRBD1 as a possible D gene (5 bases). DNA of the CDR3: TGTGCCAGCAGCTTAGGGGAGGGGTTTGGCTACACCTTC. Translated, it gives CASSLGEGFGYTF.